The rows below give T cell receptor beta chains drawn from one sample of a study of cytomegalovirus exposure and HLA in healthy donors. Produced via immunoSEQ multiplex PCR; TCRdb's table is partial and in-frame only. The sample consists of 150,000 to 200,000 clones, more than 75% of them appearing once. The sample taken for sequencing was PBMCs. These receptors originate from a man between 40 and 49 years old in good health and CMV-seropositive. Both conserved end residues are part of each CDR3. The D gene is left open where the match is weak. Some rows mark clone size as missing; the rest say once, few, many or name a class of expanded clone.

clone size,D gene,V gene,J gene,CDR3 DNA,CDR3 protein
.,.,TRBV6-5,TRBJ1-4,TGTGCCAGCAGTTACTCTCCGGGGGAAAAACTGTTTTTT,CASSYSPGEKLFF
.,TRBD1,TRBV28,TRBJ2-7,TGTGCCAGCAGTTTAACAGGGGCACGGTACGAGCAGTACTTC,CASSLTGARYEQYF
.,TRBD1,TRBV5-1,TRBJ1-1,TGCGCCAGCAGCTGGGACAGGGAGGTGAACACTGAAGCTTTCTTT,CASSWDREVNTEAFF
.,.,TRBV5-1,TRBJ1-4,TGCGCCAGCAGCTTGGGGGGCGGAAGTAATGAAAAACTGTTTTTT,CASSLGGGSNEKLFF
few,TRBD1,TRBV19,TRBJ2-2,TGTGCCACCAGGGACAGGGGCCTTAACACCGGGGAGCTGTTTTTT,CATRDRGLNTGELFF
.,.,TRBV29-1,TRBJ2-1,TGCAGCGGGGCAGGGGCCTCCTACAATGAGCAGTTCTTC,CSGAGASYNEQFF
.,.,TRBV5-5,TRBJ2-5,TGTGCCAGCAGCCGACAGGTCGCTCTCCAAGAGACCCAGTACTTC,CASSRQVALQETQYF
.,TRBD2,TRBV19,TRBJ2-4,TGTGCCAGTAGCCCGGGACTAGCGGAGGGCATTCAGTACTTC,CASSPGLAEGIQYF
.,TRBD1,TRBV30,TRBJ2-5,TGTGCCTGGAGTGGCGGACAGGGCCCCCAAGAGACCCAGTACTTC,CAWSGGQGPQETQYF
.,.,TRBV7-9,TRBJ1-3,TGTGCCAGCAGCTCCGACGGGGTATGGGGAAACACCATATATTTT,CASSSDGVWGNTIYF
.,.,TRBV29-1,TRBJ1-1,TGCAGCGTTGCGTCTACAGGGAGCGTGTGTGAGGCTTTCTTT,CSVASTGSVCEAFF
.,.,TRBV27,TRBJ2-1,TGTGCCAGCAGTCAAGCCCCTTTTAGCGGCAGCTCCTACAATGAGCAGTTCTTC,CASSQAPFSGSSYNEQFF
.,TRBD2,TRBV10-3,TRBJ2-3,TGTGCCATCCGGACTAGCGGGAGAACAGATACGCAGTATTTT,CAIRTSGRTDTQYF
.,.,TRBV7-8,TRBJ2-2,TGTGCCAGCAGCCGCAGGGAAGCCGGGGAGCTGTTTTTT,CASSRREAGELFF
.,TRBD2,TRBV7-2,TRBJ2-7,TGTGCCAGCAGCCCCGGGACTAGCGGGAGGGCCTGGGTTCTCGAGCAGTACTTC,CASSPGTSGRAWVLEQYF
.,.,TRBV5-8,TRBJ2-5,TGTGCCAGCAGCTTGGACAGCCTGGAGACCCAGTACTTC,CASSLDSLETQYF
.,TRBD2,TRBV9,TRBJ2-7,TGTGCCAGCAGCGTAGGGCTAGCGGGAGGCCGCTCCTACGAGCAGTACTTC,CASSVGLAGGRSYEQYF
.,.,TRBV10-3,TRBJ2-5,TGTGCCATCAGTATGACAGCACAAGAGACCCAGTACTTC,CAISMTAQETQYF
.,.,TRBV9,TRBJ2-3,TGTGCCAGCAGCGTAGTAGCTGGCGAGACTACGCAGTATTTT,CASSVVAGETTQYF
once,.,TRBV4-3,TRBJ2-1,TGCGCCAGCAGCCCCCGGACTACCAGCTCCTACAATGAGCAGTTCTTC,CASSPRTTSSYNEQFF
.,TRBD2,TRBV7-9,TRBJ2-1,TGTGCCAGCAGCCCTCTAGCGGGGGGGCCCGATGAGCAGTTCTTC,CASSPLAGGPDEQFF
.,.,TRBV7-9,TRBJ2-5,TGTGCCAGCAGCCGGGGGATTGAGACCCAGTACTTC,CASSRGIETQYF
.,.,TRBV6-1,TRBJ1-2,TGTGCCAGCAGTGATTGGCCTCCCCCACAGGGACGGGATAACTATGGCTACACCTTC,CASSDWPPPQGRDNYGYTF
.,TRBD2,TRBV9,TRBJ2-1,TGTGCCAGCAGCGAGCGGGAGGGCATATTTAATGAGCAGTTCTTC,CASSEREGIFNEQFF
.,.,TRBV6-1,TRBJ1-1,TGTGCCAGCAGCCCCAGTGGGAACACTGAAGCTTTCTTT,CASSPSGNTEAFF
.,TRBD1,TRBV7-6,TRBJ1-6,TGTGCCAGCAGCCCAGGGGGCCCGGGCTATAATTCACCCCTCCACTTT,CASSPGGPGYNSPLHF
few,.,TRBV4-2,TRBJ2-3,TGTGCCAGCAGTCAAGGCGAAGAAGATACGCAGTATTTT,CASSQGEEDTQYF
.,TRBD2,TRBV15,TRBJ2-5,TGTGCCACCAGACTAGCGGGGGAAGAGACCCAGTACTTC,CATRLAGEETQYF
.,TRBD1,TRBV5-6,TRBJ1-1,TGTGCCAGCAGCTTTCTAACAGGGACAGAACAGGGCACTGAAGCTTTCTTT,CASSFLTGTEQGTEAFF
.,TRBD1,TRBV5-4,TRBJ2-1,TGTGCCAGCAGCGCACCGGGACAGGGGGCTCAGGAGCAGTTCTTC,CASSAPGQGAQEQFF
.,TRBD1,TRBV18,TRBJ2-7,TGTGCCAGCTCACCACCAGGAACAGGGGGTGGCGAGCAGTACTTC,CASSPPGTGGGEQYF
.,.,TRBV7-3,TRBJ1-6,TGTGCCAGCAGCTTAACAGGGGGTCATTCACCCCTCCACTTT,CASSLTGGHSPLHF
.,.,TRBV5-1,TRBJ1-1,TGCGCCAGCAGCTTTGAAACTAGGAGCATGAACACTGAAGCTTTCTTT,CASSFETRSMNTEAFF